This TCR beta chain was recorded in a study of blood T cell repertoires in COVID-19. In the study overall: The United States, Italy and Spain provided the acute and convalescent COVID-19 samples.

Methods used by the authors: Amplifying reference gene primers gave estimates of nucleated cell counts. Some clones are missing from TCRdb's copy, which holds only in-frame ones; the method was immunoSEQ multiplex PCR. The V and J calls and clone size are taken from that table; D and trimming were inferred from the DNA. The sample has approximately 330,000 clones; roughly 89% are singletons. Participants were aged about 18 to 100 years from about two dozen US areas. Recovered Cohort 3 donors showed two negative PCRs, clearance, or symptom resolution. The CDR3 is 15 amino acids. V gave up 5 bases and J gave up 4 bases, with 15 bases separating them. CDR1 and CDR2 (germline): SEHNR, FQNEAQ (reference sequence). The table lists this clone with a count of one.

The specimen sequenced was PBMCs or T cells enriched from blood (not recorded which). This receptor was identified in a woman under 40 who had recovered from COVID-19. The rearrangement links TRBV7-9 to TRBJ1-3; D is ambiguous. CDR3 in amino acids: CASSAVRGQGNTIYF. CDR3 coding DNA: TGTGCCAGCAGCGCAGTACGAGGTCAGGGAAACACCATATATTTT.